This T cell receptor (beta chain) was recovered during a study of molecular identifiers for immune sequencing clone quantification. TCRdb independently ran MiXCR on the PCR reads; one entry per CDR3 protein. The sample lists just over 40,000 distinct CDR3 sequences; approximately 17% were seen once. The germline V gene has CDR1 SGHVS and CDR2 FNYEAQ. The CDR3 has 17 amino acids. The ends were cut back, 0 bases at V and 0 bases at J, with 11 bases in the middle. This clonotype was obtained from a human donor in good health. Some libraries in this study had Jurkat cell RNA spiked in. Sequenced input: naive CD8+ T cells from blood, with Jurkat cell RNA spiked in. Subset described: FACS-sorted CD8+CD4-CCR7+CD45RA+ naive T cells. The chain carries TRBV7-6 and TRBJ2-2; D is unresolved. CDR3 region: CASSLAETPANTGELFF. The CDR3 bases are TGTGCCAGCAGCTTAGCAGAAACTCCCGCGAACACCGGGGAGCTGTTTTTT.